This T cell receptor (beta chain) was obtained from a study of blood T cell repertoires in COVID-19. Background on the study: Spain, Italy and the United States supplied samples that represented acute and convalescent COVID-19. PBMCs, B-cell-depleted T cells, or T cells were the source of the cDNA or gDNA that made up the material.

As handled by the study authors: By means of reference gene primer amplification, nucleated cell counts were estimated. Data came from immunoSEQ multiplex PCR; TCRdb stores just in-frame clones and leaves some out. Clone size and V and J calls were adopted from that table, with D and trimming inferred from the DNA. Of about 72,000 clones listed, under 90% were seen once; the top ten hold under 13%. Trimming stripped 7 bases from V and 8 bases from J, with 15 bases between. The CDR3 is 13 residues long. Sequencing was done on a sample of peripheral blood. The chain carries TRBV12-3 or TRBV12-4 and TRBJ2-4; tentatively, D is TRBD1 (5 bases). The TCR originated in a man between 65 and 85 years old with active or convalescent COVID-19. The CDR3 loop is CASKVGPGDIQYF. The CDR3 region has the DNA TGTGCCAGCAAAGTGGGGCCTGGGGACATTCAGTACTTC.